The entry that follows covers one TCR beta chain sequence. It has no known antigen specificity. No much larger clone exists at a distance of one base, and base qualities are not known. In the germline V gene, CDR1 corresponds to SNHLY and CDR2 to FYNNEI. The CDR3 has 14 amino acids, counting the end cysteine and valine. The retained sequence is limited to the CDR3, 42 bases, with the frame set at the first base. V and J lose 6 bases and 2 bases, and a span of 14 bases separates them. This entry comes from a study of identical twins (dated by TCRdb to the mid-2010s). As for the study more broadly: TCR alpha and beta repertoires from monozygotic twins, unrelated adults of various ages and cord blood were deep-sequenced to test whether fetal clonotypes persist. To rule out contamination, the twin experiments were replicated at different times with different library preparation protocols. Overall results and qualifications from the work: Conclusions relied on cross-sectional statistical analysis, since the same donors could not be followed over many years. Compared with coincidental sharing between unrelated individuals, out-of-frame TCR alpha sequences shared between twins showed an excess of sequences with low generation probability. Invariant T cells such as MAIT and iNKT could partly confound zero-insertion analyses, though diverse VJ usage argued against this for most clonotypes. In monozygotic twins, recombination models systematically underestimated out-of-frame TCR alpha sharing, but the models matched the sharing seen between unrelated individuals. The excess sharing between twins in beta out-of-frame sequences was weaker because fewer shared sequences reduced the signal-to-noise ratio. Abundant cord blood beta clonotypes had fewer insertions, young adult naive repertoires showed a similar but weaker trend, and memory repertoires showed no such trend.

Library prep was done by 5' RACE. Data came from an Illumina HiSeq 2000. Template switching added a universal primer binding site, and the final cDNA carried a unique molecular identifier that allowed TCR cDNA molecules to be counted accurately. Specific primers in the conserved constant-segment region were used to synthesize first-strand cDNA for the TCR alpha and beta chains. To control for contamination, every cDNA library carried two barcodes: a SMART-Mk sample barcode plus Illumina barcodes. TruSeq adapter sequences along with Illumina sample barcodes were introduced in two successive PCR steps. TCR alpha and beta cDNA libraries were sequenced on the Illumina HiSeq platform with custom primers. In the authors' own workflow: MiGEC processed the raw reads to extract unique molecular identifiers, while MiXCR was used to determine the CDR3 positions. For each individual, recombination models were inferred using an EM algorithm with the repgenHMM and IGoR tools. Shared clonotype analysis was performed with the tcR package in R, normalizing sharing by the product of cloneset sizes. To study raw recombination free of thymic and clonal selection effects, out-of-frame nonproductive sequences were analyzed. In TCRdb, the public reads were trimmed at Q25 with fastp and aligned with MiXCR, with productive beta chains retained. Rows are combined by CDR3 protein, so each entry shows the most common genes and DNA. None of the V and J calls come from the authors' own analysis; TCRdb made them. The sample contains 300,000 to 400,000 distinct CDR3 sequences, 9% to 15% of them found a single time. The ten biggest clones cover around 6.9% of the sample.

Every donor was a healthy Caucasian. The twin cohort comprised three pairs of female monozygotic twins, all aged roughly 18 to 29 years. Positive isolation kits from Invitrogen were used to isolate the CD4+ and CD8+ T cell populations. The same sample was also studied in work on yellow fever vaccine responses in identical twins. Drawing on the second study: The T cell response to vaccination in identical twins was reported by the authors to appear partly convergent and partly personalized. In identical twins, the study followed T cell clones that responded to the vaccine with precision.

The sample consisted of CD8+ T cells sorted from blood. Recombination connected TRBV2 to TRBJ2-7; the D element could tentatively be TRBD1 or TRBD2, as 5 bases agree for each. The sequence was obtained from a woman aged 18-29 years in good health. The DNA reads as follows: TGTGCCAGCAGGGAAAGGGTGGGACCCTACGAGCAGTACGTC. Its coded protein is CASRERVGPYEQYV.